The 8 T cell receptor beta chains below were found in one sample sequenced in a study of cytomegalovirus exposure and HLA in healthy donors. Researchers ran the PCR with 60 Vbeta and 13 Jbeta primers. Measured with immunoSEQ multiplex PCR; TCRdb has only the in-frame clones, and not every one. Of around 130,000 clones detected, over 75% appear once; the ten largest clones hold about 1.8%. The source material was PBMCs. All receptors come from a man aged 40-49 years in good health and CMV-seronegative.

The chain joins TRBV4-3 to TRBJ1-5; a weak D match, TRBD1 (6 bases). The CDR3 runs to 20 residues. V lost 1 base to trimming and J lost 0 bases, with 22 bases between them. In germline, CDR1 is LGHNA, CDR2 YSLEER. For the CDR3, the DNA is TGCGCCAGCAGCCAAGCGAGGGGGGGAGAAGGGCCTTATAGCAATCAGCCCCAGCATTTT. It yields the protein CASSQARGGEGPYSNQPQHF.

In DNA, the CDR3 is TGTGCCAGCAGCCCCCTTCTACAGGGCTTGCAGCCCCAGCATTTT. Protein sequence: CASSPLLQGLQPQHF. The genes are TRBV7-8 and TRBJ1-5, with D possibly TRBD1 on 6 matching bases. With 5 bases removed from V and 7 bases from J, the gap between germline ends came to 18 bases. Looked up from germline, CDR1 is SGHVS and CDR2 is FQNEAQ. This CDR3 has 15 amino acids.

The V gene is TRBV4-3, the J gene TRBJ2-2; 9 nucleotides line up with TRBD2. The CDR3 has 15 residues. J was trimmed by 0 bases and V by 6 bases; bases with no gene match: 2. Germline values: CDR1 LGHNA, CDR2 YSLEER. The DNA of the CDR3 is TGCGCCAGCAGGGCGGGGGGGACGAACACCGGGGAGCTGTTTTTT. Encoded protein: CASRAGGTNTGELFF.

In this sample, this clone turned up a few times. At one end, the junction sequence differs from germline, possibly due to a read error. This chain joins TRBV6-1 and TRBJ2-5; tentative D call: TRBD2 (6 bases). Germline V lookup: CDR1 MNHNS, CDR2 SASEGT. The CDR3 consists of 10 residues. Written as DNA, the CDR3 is TGTGCCAGCAGACGCAGGGACTGTCACTTC. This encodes CASRRRDCHF.

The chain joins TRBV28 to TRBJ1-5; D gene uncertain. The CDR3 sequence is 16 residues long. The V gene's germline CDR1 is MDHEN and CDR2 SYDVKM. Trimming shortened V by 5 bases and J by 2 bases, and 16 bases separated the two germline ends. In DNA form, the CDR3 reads TGTGCCAGCAGTGCGAGTATTGGTGCGGGCAATCAGCCCCAGCATTTT. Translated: CASSASIGAGNQPQHF.

CDR3 sequence: CASSLRGQGKDGELFF. CDR3 nucleotides: TGCGCCAGCAGCTTGAGAGGACAGGGCAAGGACGGGGAGCTGTTTTTT. This sequence joins TRBV5-1 and TRBJ2-2; 8 bases fit TRBD1. Germline CDR1 reads SGHRS; CDR2 reads YFSETQ. This CDR3 is 16 amino acids long. The J segment lost 7 bases and the V segment lost 1 base, leaving 9 bases of the junction unmatched.

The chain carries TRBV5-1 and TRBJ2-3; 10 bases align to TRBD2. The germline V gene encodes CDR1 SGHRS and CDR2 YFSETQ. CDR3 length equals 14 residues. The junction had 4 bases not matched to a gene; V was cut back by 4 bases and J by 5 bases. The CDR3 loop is CASSASGGGDTQYF. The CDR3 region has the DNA TGCGCCAGCAGCGCTAGCGGGGGTGGAGATACGCAGTATTTT.

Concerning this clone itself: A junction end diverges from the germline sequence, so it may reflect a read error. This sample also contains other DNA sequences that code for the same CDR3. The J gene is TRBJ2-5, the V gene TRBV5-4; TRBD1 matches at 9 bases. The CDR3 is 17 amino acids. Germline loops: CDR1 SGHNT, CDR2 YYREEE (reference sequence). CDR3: CASSLKQGAPTRETQYF. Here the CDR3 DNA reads TGTGCTAGCAGCTTGAAACAGGGGGCCCCCACAAGAGAGACCCAGTACTTC.